This T cell receptor beta chain was sequenced during a study of T cells in narcolepsy. Overall study: Healthy controls were enrolled alongside patients with narcolepsy type 1 or type 2.

About this clone: The antigen remains undetermined.

The study, taken as a whole, reports: Some memory CD4+ repertoires had no autoreactive clone sequences. Autoreactive clonotypes reportedly recurred in blood of same and different patients, not controls.

The repertoire was sequenced with immunoSEQ multiplex PCR; TCRdb's copy has only in-frame clones and lacks some. The data show some 32,000 clones, just under 80% seen once. This CDR3 region has 16 residues. Trimming shortened V by 4 bases and J by 1 base, and 16 bases separated the two germline ends. Germline V lookup: CDR1 MNHNS, CDR2 SASEGT. The chain joins TRBV6-1 to TRBJ2-5, with D perhaps being TRBD1 or TRBD2 (5 bases each). The sample taken for sequencing was CD45RA- memory CD4+ T cells from PBMCs. The origin of this receptor is a human donor with narcolepsy. The CDR3 is CASSASWGNIQETQYF. The CDR3 DNA is TGTGCCAGCAGTGCCTCGTGGGGGAACATCCAAGAGACCCAGTACTTC.